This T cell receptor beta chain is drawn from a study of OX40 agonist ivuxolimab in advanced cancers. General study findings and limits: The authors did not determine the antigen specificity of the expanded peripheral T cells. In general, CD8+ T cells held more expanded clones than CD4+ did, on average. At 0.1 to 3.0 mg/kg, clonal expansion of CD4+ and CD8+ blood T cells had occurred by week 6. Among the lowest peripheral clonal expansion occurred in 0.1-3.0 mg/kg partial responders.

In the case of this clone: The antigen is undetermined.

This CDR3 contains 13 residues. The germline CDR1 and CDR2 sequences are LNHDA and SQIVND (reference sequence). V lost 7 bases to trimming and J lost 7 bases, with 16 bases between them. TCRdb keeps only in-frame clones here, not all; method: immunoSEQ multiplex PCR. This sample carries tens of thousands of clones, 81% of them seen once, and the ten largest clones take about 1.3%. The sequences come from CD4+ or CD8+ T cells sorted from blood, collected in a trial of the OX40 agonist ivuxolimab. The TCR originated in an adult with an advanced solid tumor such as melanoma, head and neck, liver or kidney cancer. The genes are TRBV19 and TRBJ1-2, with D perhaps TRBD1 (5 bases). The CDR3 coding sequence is TGTGCCAGTATGAGGCAGGGTCTAGGTGGCTACACCTTC. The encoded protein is CASMRQGLGGYTF.